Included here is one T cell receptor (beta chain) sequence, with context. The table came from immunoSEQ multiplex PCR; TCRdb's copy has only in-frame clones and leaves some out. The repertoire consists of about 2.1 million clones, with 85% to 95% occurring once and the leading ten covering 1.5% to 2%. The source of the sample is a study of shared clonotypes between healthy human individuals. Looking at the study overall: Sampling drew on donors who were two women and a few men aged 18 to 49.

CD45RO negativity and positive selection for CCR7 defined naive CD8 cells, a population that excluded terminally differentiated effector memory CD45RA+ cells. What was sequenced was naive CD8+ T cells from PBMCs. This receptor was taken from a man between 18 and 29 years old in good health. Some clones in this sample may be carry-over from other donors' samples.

This CDR3 reads CASSLGQGAYDEQYF. The CDR3 DNA reads TGTGCCAGTAGTCTTGGACAGGGGGCATATGACGAGCAGTACTTC. The chain carries TRBV19 and TRBJ2-7; TRBD1 aligns across 11 bases. Per the germline V gene, CDR1 is LNHDA and CDR2 is SQIVND (reference sequence). The CDR3 has 15 amino acids. Trimming cost V 5 bases and J 5 bases; bases outside gene matches: 8.